The 25 T cell receptor beta chains below come from one sample, sequenced in a study of blood T cell repertoires in COVID-19. Clones were sequenced by immunoSEQ multiplex PCR, and TCRdb holds only the in-frame ones, with some missing. The sample consists of around 250,000 clones, about nine tenths of them appearing once. Sequencing input: peripheral blood. These receptors came from a man in his sixties with acute or convalescent COVID-19.

V and J are TRBV9 and TRBJ1-4; D not resolved. Germline V CDR1 and CDR2: SGDLS, YYNGEE. The V gene lost 3 bases and the J gene lost 6 bases, with 15 bases spanning the gap. This CDR3 is built from 15 residues. The CDR3 reads CASSETGTRDEKLFF. In DNA, the CDR3 is TGTGCCAGCAGCGAAACCGGCACCCGGGATGAAAAACTGTTTTTT.

This clone is a singleton in its sample. V usage is TRBV18 and J usage is TRBJ1-2; the D gene is possibly TRBD1 (6 bases). The CDR3 is made up of 19 amino acids. Trimming removed 4 bases at V and 8 bases at J, with 32 bases between. CDR1 and CDR2 from the germline V gene are KGHSH and LQKENI. This chain's CDR3 is CASSQTTLTLPGQGKGYTF. The CDR3 DNA follows: TGTGCCAGCTCACAAACAACCCTTACGTTACCGGGACAAGGGAAGGGCTACACCTTC. Supplemented by reference TRBV18 and TRBJ1-2, the full variable domain reads NAGVMQNPRHLVRRRGQEARLRCSPMKGHSHVYWYRQLPEEGLKFMVYLQKENIIDESGMPKERFSAEFPKEGPSILRIQQVVRGDSAAYFCASSQTTLTLPGQGKGYTFGSGTRLTVV.

The rearrangement joins TRBV9 to TRBJ1-4, with 7 bases matching TRBD1. CDR1 is SGDLS, CDR2 YYNGEE, per germline. The V and J ends lost 0 bases and 4 bases, in that order; junction bases with no gene match: 3. The CDR3 runs 15 residues. Written as DNA, the CDR3 is TGTGCCAGCAGCGTAGGTGACAGGGATAATGAAAAACTGTTTTTT. It encodes CASSVGDRDNEKLFF.

This chain links TRBV9 with TRBJ1-3; weak D call: TRBD1 (6 bases). From germline, CDR1 is SGDLS and CDR2 YYNGEE. V was shortened by 3 bases and J by 8 bases, with 18 bases between the two germline ends. This CDR3 has 15 amino acids. CDR3 in amino acids: CASSALVSGDDTIYF. Here the CDR3 DNA reads TGTGCCAGCAGCGCCCTTGTCTCAGGGGACGACACCATATATTTT. Looking up the rest from reference TRBV9 and TRBJ1-3 gives the full variable domain: DSGVTQTPKHLITATGQRVTLRCSPRSGDLSVYWYQQSLDQGLQFLIQYYNGEERAKGNILERFSAQQFPDLHSELNLSSLELGDSALYFCASSALVSGDDTIYFGEGSWLTVV.

The count of this clone is one. V is TRBV5-1 and J is TRBJ2-1; 9 bases agree with TRBD1. The CDR3 consists of 17 residues. V shed 2 bases and J 2 bases; nucleotides not matched to a gene: 8. The germline V gene has CDR1 SGHRS and CDR2 YFSETQ. CDR3: CASSLTSGTGTYNEQFF. The CDR3 DNA follows: TGCGCCAGCAGCTTAACCTCCGGGACAGGGACCTACAATGAGCAGTTCTTC.

The chain recombines TRBV28 with TRBJ2-3; 13 bases are shared with TRBD2. V shed 6 bases and J 6 bases; nucleotides not matched to a gene: 24. CDR1 and CDR2 from the germline V gene are MDHEN and SYDVKM. The CDR3 length is 21 residues. The CDR3 region is CASSLAGRFQLLTSGRDTQYF. The CDR3 coding sequence is TGTGCCAGCAGCCTGGCGGGCAGGTTCCAGCTTTTGACTAGCGGGAGGGATACGCAGTATTTT.

V gene TRBV11-2 combines with J gene TRBJ1-4; 7 bases line up with TRBD1. The CDR3 sequence is 15 residues long. Trimming removed 4 bases from V and 10 bases from J; junction bases left unmatched: 12. The V gene's germline CDR1 is SGHAT and CDR2 FQNNGV. The CDR3 sequence: CASSSSWDSTGKLFF. CDR3 nucleotides: TGTGCCAGCAGCTCATCTTGGGACAGCACCGGAAAACTGTTTTTT.

This clone was recorded a few times. The V gene is TRBV27, the J gene TRBJ2-3; a possible D gene is TRBD2 (5 bases). Germline CDR1 reads MNHEY; CDR2 reads SMNVEV (reference sequence). V was trimmed by 6 bases and J by 0 bases, leaving 13 bases between them. The CDR3 contains 15 residues. CDR3 amino acids: CASRPRGTSTDTQYF. Written as DNA, the CDR3 is TGTGCCAGCAGACCTCGGGGAACTAGCACAGATACGCAGTATTTT.

CDR3 region: CASSLGTGGPGNEQFF. CDR3 coding DNA: TGTGCCAGCAGCTTAGGTACGGGAGGGCCCGGCAATGAGCAGTTCTTC. The rearrangement uses TRBV7-8 and TRBJ2-1, with 8 bases matching TRBD2. This CDR3 is built from 16 residues. Germline V gene data show CDR1 as SGHVS and CDR2 as FQNEAQ. Trimming cost V 1 base and J 6 bases; bases outside gene matches: 8. The full variable domain, with the rest looked up from reference TRBV7-8 and TRBJ2-1, is GAGVSQSPRYKVAKRGQDVALRCDPISGHVSLFWYQQALGQGPEFLTYFQNEAQLDKSGLPSDRFFAERPEGSVSTLKIQRTQQEDSAVYLCASSLGTGGPGNEQFFGPGTRLTVL.

The chain carries TRBV28 and TRBJ2-3, with D perhaps TRBD2 (6 bases). Trimming took 3 bases from V and 5 from J, leaving 6 bases between them. This CDR3 is 12 amino acids long. The germline V gene has CDR1 MDHEN and CDR2 SYDVKM. CDR3 sequence (DNA): TGTGCCAGCAGTTTGGAGGGAGATACGCAGTATTTT. This codes for CASSLEGDTQYF.

This chain joins TRBV7-2 and TRBJ1-2; D remains ambiguous. Germline lookup yields CDR1 SGHTA and CDR2 FQGNSA. This CDR3 is 13 amino acids long. V lost 3 bases and J 2 bases, leaving 7 bases between the germline ends. The CDR3 loop reads CASSFSTNYGYTF. The CDR3 DNA follows: TGTGCCAGCAGCTTTAGTACCAACTATGGCTACACCTTC. Using reference TRBV7-2 and TRBJ1-2 for the parts outside the CDR3, the full variable domain is GAGVSQSPSNKVTEKGKDVELRCDPISGHTALYWYRQSLGQGLEFLIYFQGNSAPDKSGLPSDRFSAERTGGSVSTLTIQRTQQEDSAVYLCASSFSTNYGYTFGSGTRLTVV.

The rearrangement links TRBV5-1 to TRBJ1-2, with D perhaps TRBD1 (5 bases). V was clipped by 4 bases and J by 0 bases, with 13 bases between them. This CDR3 spans 15 amino acids. The germline V gene has CDR1 SGHRS and CDR2 YFSETQ. The CDR3 DNA follows: TGCGCCAGCAGCCCCGGAGCAGGGTCTAACTATGGCTACACCTTC. This gives the protein CASSPGAGSNYGYTF.

The rearrangement uses TRBV28 and TRBJ2-5, with TRBD2 matching over 12 bases. The length of the CDR3 is 15 residues. Per germline, CDR1 MDHEN and CDR2 SYDVKM. After removal of 4 bases from V and 4 bases from J, the junction contained 4 bases not matched to a gene. The chain's CDR3 is CASSSRTSGAETQYF. The CDR3 DNA is TGTGCCAGCAGTTCTCGGACTAGCGGGGCAGAGACCCAGTACTTC.

This sequence joins TRBV4-2 and TRBJ2-1; perhaps TRBD2 as D (5 bases). V lost 3 bases and J 1 base, leaving 19 bases between the germline ends. The CDR3 runs 18 residues. Germline CDR1 reads LGHNA; CDR2 reads YNFKEQ. The CDR3 sequence: CASSQETTRTPSYNEQFF. The CDR3, as DNA: TGTGCCAGCAGCCAGGAAACAACGCGGACTCCTTCCTACAATGAGCAGTTCTTC.

This clone was detected once. This sequence joins TRBV19 and TRBJ2-7, with 9 bases fitting TRBD1. The CDR3 covers 16 residues. Germline CDR1 and CDR2: LNHDA and SQIVND (reference sequence). The V gene end was trimmed by 5 bases and the J gene end by 6 bases; junction bases not matched to a gene: 14. CDR3 region: CASSGTGGREFGEQYF. The CDR3 nucleotides are TGTGCCAGTAGTGGAACAGGGGGCAGGGAGTTCGGCGAGCAGTACTTC.

The J gene is TRBJ2-3, the V gene TRBV6-5, with D possibly TRBD2 on 6 matching bases. Germline V gene lookup returns CDR1 MNHEY and CDR2 SVGAGI. The CDR3 contains 15 residues. Trimming stripped 2 bases from V and 4 bases from J, with 13 bases between. The CDR3 loop is CASSYGTGGADTQYF. CDR3 nucleotide sequence: TGTGCCAGCAGTTACGGGACTGGAGGCGCAGATACGCAGTATTTT.

The chain carries TRBV18 and TRBJ1-6; TRBD1 is a possible D gene (5 bases). Germline V gene data show CDR1 as KGHSH and CDR2 as LQKENI. V was clipped by 6 bases and J by 0 bases, with 18 bases between them. The CDR3 contains 18 residues. The CDR3 loop reads CASSPTVLQSSYNSPLHF. DNA for the CDR3: TGTGCCAGCTCGCCGACAGTCCTTCAGAGCTCCTATAATTCACCCCTCCACTTT.

This clone has only one observation. This chain connects TRBV24-1 to TRBJ1-1, with D unclear. V gave up 2 bases and J gave up 5 bases, with 8 bases separating them. CDR3 length equals 13 residues. Germline CDR1 KGHDR, CDR2 SFDVKD. The CDR3 sequence: CATSDSHRTEAFF. The CDR3 DNA follows: TGTGCCACCAGTGATTCACACCGAACTGAAGCTTTCTTT.

The chain recombines TRBV4-2 with TRBJ2-1; 9 nucleotides agree with TRBD2. Trimming removed 3 bases from V and 0 bases from J; junction bases left unmatched: 3. This CDR3 is 16 amino acids long. CDR1 and CDR2 from the germline V gene are LGHNA and YNFKEQ. CDR3 sequence (DNA): TGTGCCAGCAGCCAGCAACTAGCGGGCTCCTACAATGAGCAGTTCTTC. It specifies CASSQQLAGSYNEQFF.

This clone occurred once. The chain recombines TRBV5-1 with TRBJ2-7; 10 bases are a match to TRBD2. CDR1 and CDR2 (germline): SGHRS, YFSETQ. The CDR3 is made up of 18 amino acids. V shed 0 bases, J shed 5 bases, and the junction held 14 bases outside the gene matches. This chain's CDR3 is CASSLGGTAGGPFDEQYF. The DNA for the CDR3 is TGCGCCAGCAGCTTGGGCGGCACAGCGGGAGGGCCCTTCGACGAGCAGTACTTC.

The table lists this clone with a few counts. J is TRBJ1-2 and V is TRBV24-1; 8 bases match TRBD1. CDR1 is KGHDR and CDR2 is SFDVKD in the germline V gene. The CDR3 has 15 amino acids. J was trimmed by 3 bases and V by 3 bases; bases with no gene match: 5. Here the CDR3 reads CATSDRDRPDYGYTF. The CDR3 DNA sequence: TGTGCCACCAGTGATCGGGACAGGCCGGACTATGGCTACACCTTC.

The table lists this clone with a few counts. This chain uses TRBV18 with TRBJ1-1; D gene unclear. V was pared by 0 bases and J by 5 bases, with 19 bases between. Germline loops: CDR1 KGHSH, CDR2 LQKENI. The CDR3 extends over 17 amino acids. Written as DNA, the CDR3 is TGTGCCAGCTCACCACCGGGTTTCCCGCCGGGAAGGACTGAAGCTTTCTTT. This codes for CASSPPGFPPGRTEAFF. Filled out from reference TRBV18 and TRBJ1-1, the complete variable domain reads NAGVMQNPRHLVRRRGQEARLRCSPMKGHSHVYWYRQLPEEGLKFMVYLQKENIIDESGMPKERFSAEFPKEGPSILRIQQVVRGDSAAYFCASSPPGFPPGRTEAFFGQGTRLTVV.

V gene TRBV5-1 combines with J gene TRBJ2-1; TRBD2 aligns across 10 bases. The CDR3 sequence is 18 residues long. Germline assignment: CDR1 SGHRS and CDR2 YFSETQ. V shed 0 bases, J shed 0 bases, and the junction held 6 bases outside the gene matches. CDR3 protein: CASSLALSGRTSYNEQFF. The CDR3 coding sequence is TGCGCCAGCAGCTTGGCCCTTAGCGGGAGGACCTCCTACAATGAGCAGTTCTTC. Full variable domain (remainder filled in from reference TRBV5-1 and TRBJ2-1): KAGVTQTPRYLIKTRGQQVTLSCSPISGHRSVSWYQQTPGQGLQFLFEYFSETQRNKGNFPGRFSGRQFSNSRSEMNVSTLELGDSALYLCASSLALSGRTSYNEQFFGPGTRLTVL.

The chain joins TRBV11-3 to TRBJ2-1; D might be TRBD2 (6 bases). This CDR3 has 16 amino acids. Germline lookup yields CDR1 SGHNT and CDR2 YENEEA. The V and J ends lost 1 base and 2 bases respectively, with 12 bases between them. In DNA form, the CDR3 reads TGTGCCAGCAGCTTAGGGATTAGCGGCACCTACAATGAGCAGTTCTTC. Translation: CASSLGISGTYNEQFF.

The rearrangement joins TRBV29-1 to TRBJ2-3; possible D gene TRBD1, 6 bases. The V end lost 6 bases, the J end lost 0 bases, and 13 bases lay between the germline ends. The CDR3 contains 14 residues. The germline gives CDR1 SQVTM, CDR2 ANQGSEA. The CDR3 region has the DNA TGCAGCGTCGGACAGTCTGCTAGCACAGATACGCAGTATTTT. Its translation is CSVGQSASTDTQYF.